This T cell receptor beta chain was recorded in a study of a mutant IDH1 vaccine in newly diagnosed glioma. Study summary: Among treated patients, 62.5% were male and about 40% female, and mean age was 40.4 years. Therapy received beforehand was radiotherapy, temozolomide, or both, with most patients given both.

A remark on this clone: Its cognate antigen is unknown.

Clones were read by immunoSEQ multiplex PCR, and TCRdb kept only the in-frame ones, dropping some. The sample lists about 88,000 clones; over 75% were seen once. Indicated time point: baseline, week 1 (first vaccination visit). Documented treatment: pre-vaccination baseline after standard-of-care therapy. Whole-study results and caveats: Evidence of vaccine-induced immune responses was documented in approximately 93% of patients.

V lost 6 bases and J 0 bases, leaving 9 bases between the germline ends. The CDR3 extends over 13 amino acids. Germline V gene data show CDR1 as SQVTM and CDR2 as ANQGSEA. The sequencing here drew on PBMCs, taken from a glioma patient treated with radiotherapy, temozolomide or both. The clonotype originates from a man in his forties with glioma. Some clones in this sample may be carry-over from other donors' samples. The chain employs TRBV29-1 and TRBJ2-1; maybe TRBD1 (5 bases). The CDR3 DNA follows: TGCAGCGTCGTGCAGGGCTCCTACAATGAGCAGTTCTTC. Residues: CSVVQGSYNEQFF.